The next 18 T cell receptor beta chains were all read from a single sample in a study of cytomegalovirus exposure and HLA in healthy donors. PCR employed 60 Vbeta and 13 Jbeta primers. Here immunoSEQ multiplex PCR was the method, and the copy in TCRdb shows in-frame clones only, minus some. The table records about 100,000 clones, roughly four fifths of them present only once. Source material: PBMCs. These receptors came from a woman aged 55-70 years in good health and CMV-seropositive.

The chain couples TRBV6-5 to TRBJ1-1; D remains ambiguous. The CDR3 totals 15 residues. Germline V gives CDR1 MNHEY, CDR2 SVGAGI. The germline V and J ends were trimmed by 3 bases and 0 bases, with 11 bases remaining between them. The CDR3 DNA reads as TGTGCCAGCAGTTATGTCGGCGGTTTGAACACTGAAGCTTTCTTT. It is translated as CASSYVGGLNTEAFF.

This clone was observed a few times. The chain links TRBV10-2 to TRBJ1-3, with D uncertain. The CDR3 contains 14 residues. Germline V gene sequence: CDR1 WSHSY, CDR2 SAAADI. Deletions cut 7 bases from V and 3 bases from J, with 13 bases between. The CDR3 DNA reads as TGCGCCAGCACTCTTGTAGCCCGTGGAAACACCATATATTTT. Translated: CASTLVARGNTIYF.

V and J are TRBV6-5 and TRBJ2-3; D might be TRBD1 (5 bases). The V end lost 7 bases, the J end lost 0 bases, and 11 bases lay between the germline ends. Germline V gene data show CDR1 as MNHEY and CDR2 as SVGAGI. This CDR3 has 14 amino acids. The DNA for the CDR3 is TGTGCCAGCACGCGGACACATAGCACAGATACGCAGTATTTT. Translation: CASTRTHSTDTQYF.

The CDR3 nucleotides are TGTGCCAGCAGCCAGGGGACCCAAGAGACCCAGTACTTC. Amino acids: CASSQGTQETQYF. The rearrangement uses TRBV7-3 and TRBJ2-5, with D possibly matching TRBD1 (6 bases). Trimming took 5 bases from V and 1 from J, leaving 8 bases between them. This CDR3 has 13 amino acids. Germline V CDR1 and CDR2: SGHTA, FQGTGA.

The rearrangement links TRBV14 to TRBJ2-3; D is undetermined. This CDR3 is 12 amino acids long. Germline lookup yields CDR1 SGHDN and CDR2 FVKESK. Trimming cost V 2 bases and J 10 bases, with 10 bases left between them. The DNA for the CDR3 is TGTGCCAGCAGCCAATATCCCCAGGCGCAGTATTTT. This encodes CASSQYPQAQYF.

The gene calls are TRBV10-3 and TRBJ2-3, with D perhaps TRBD2 (6 bases). The V end was cut by 3 bases, the J end by 0 bases, with 10 bases between. Looked up from germline, CDR1 is ENHRY and CDR2 is SYGVKD. CDR3 length: 15 residues. CDR3 loop: CAISEREVSTDTQYF. In DNA, the CDR3 is TGTGCCATCAGTGAAAGGGAGGTGAGCACAGATACGCAGTATTTT.

This clone appeared a few times. The rearrangement uses TRBV27 and TRBJ1-1, with D uncertain. This CDR3 spans 11 amino acids. Trimming took 2 bases from V and 11 from J, leaving 9 bases between them. Looked up from germline, CDR1 is MNHEY and CDR2 is SMNVEV (reference sequence). CDR3 protein: CASSLAGEAFF. The CDR3 DNA follows: TGTGCCAGCAGTTTAGCCGGGGAGGCTTTCTTT.

As to this clone: One end of the junction is discordant with germline, which a read error may explain. The chain links TRBV7-7 to TRBJ2-1, with 7 nucleotides matching TRBD2. Looked up from germline, CDR1 is SSHAT and CDR2 is FNYEAQ (reference sequence). The CDR3 is made up of 15 amino acids. In DNA form, the CDR3 reads TGTGCTAGCAGCCCCGGACTAGAATCCTACAATGAGCAGTTCTTC. Amino acids: CASSPGLESYNEQFF.

The sample holds one count of this clone. The V gene is TRBV18, the J gene TRBJ2-7, with 10 bases identical to TRBD2. The CDR3 loop spans 13 amino acids. Germline V CDR1 and CDR2: KGHSH, LQKENI. V shed 5 bases, J shed 9 bases, and the junction held 7 bases outside the gene matches. The CDR3 spells CASSGLAGERQYF. CDR3 sequence (DNA): TGTGCCAGCTCAGGGCTAGCGGGAGAGCGGCAGTACTTC. The variable domain in full, completed from reference TRBV18 and TRBJ2-7, reads NAGVMQNPRHLVRRRGQEARLRCSPMKGHSHVYWYRQLPEEGLKFMVYLQKENIIDESGMPKERFSAEFPKEGPSILRIQQVVRGDSAAYFCASSGLAGERQYFGPGTRLTVT.

The chain carries TRBV9 and TRBJ1-2; a possible D gene is TRBD1 (5 bases). The CDR3 covers 19 residues. V was pared by 3 bases and J by 0 bases, with 24 bases between. The germline gives CDR1 SGDLS, CDR2 YYNGEE. As DNA, the CDR3 is TGTGCCAGCAGCGAACGCCCCCTTCAGGGATCGGGAGCTAACTATGGCTACACCTTC. This gives the protein CASSERPLQGSGANYGYTF.

This chain uses TRBV5-4 with TRBJ2-7; perhaps TRBD2 as D (5 bases). Trimming cost V 5 bases and J 8 bases, with 23 bases left between them. Germline assignment: CDR1 SGHNT and CDR2 YYREEE (reference sequence). CDR3 size: 15 residues. CDR3 amino acids: CASSPLPEDLRKQYF. CDR3 coding DNA: TGTGCCAGCAGTCCCCTCCCGGAGGATCTACGAAAGCAGTACTTC.

This sequence joins TRBV7-3 and TRBJ2-5; D remains unclear. Germline assignment: CDR1 SGHTA and CDR2 FQGTGA. This CDR3 spans 15 amino acids. The ends were cut back, 1 base at V and 7 bases at J, with 16 bases in the middle. The DNA for the CDR3 is TGTGCCAGCAGCTTAAACCAGGCCCCTGAAGGGACCCAGTACTTC. Its translation: CASSLNQAPEGTQYF.

This sequence joins TRBV10-1 and TRBJ2-5; no definite D call. The CDR3 consists of 13 residues. The germline gives CDR1 WNHNN, CDR2 SYGVQD (reference sequence). The ends were cut back, 3 bases at V and 1 base at J, with 6 bases in the middle. Here the CDR3 DNA reads TGCGCCAGCAGTGAAGCTATCCAAGAGACCCAGTACTTC. Protein: CASSEAIQETQYF.

The V and J genes are TRBV19 and TRBJ1-5; 9 bases line up with TRBD1. The V and J ends lost 6 bases and 3 bases, in that order; junction bases with no gene match: 18. This CDR3 region has 19 residues. Germline-derived CDR1 and CDR2 are LNHDA and SQIVND (reference sequence). CDR3 DNA sequence: TGTGCCAGTAGATCTCTTATAGGGACAGGGCTATCCCCCAATCAGCCCCAGCATTTT. This codes for CASRSLIGTGLSPNQPQHF.

This sequence joins TRBV27 and TRBJ1-5, with 7 bases identical to TRBD1. Looked up from germline, CDR1 is MNHEY and CDR2 is SMNVEV (reference sequence). CDR3 length: 15 amino acids. V shed 2 bases, J shed 6 bases, and the junction held 7 bases outside the gene matches. CDR3 sequence: CASSLRGQFGQPQHF. As DNA, the CDR3 is TGTGCCAGCAGTTTAAGGGGACAGTTCGGTCAGCCCCAGCATTTT.

The chain uses TRBV4-1 and TRBJ1-2; D not resolved. Germline CDR1 MGHRA, CDR2 YSYEKL. This CDR3 has 14 amino acids. V shed 0 bases and J shed 5 bases, with 10 bases lying between them. CDR3 residues: CASSQDRRTYGYTF. In nucleotides, the CDR3 is TGCGCCAGCAGCCAAGACCGGCGGACTTATGGCTACACCTTC.

The chain couples TRBV7-2 to TRBJ2-1; 9 positions agree with TRBD1. The CDR3 totals 15 residues. Germline V lookup: CDR1 SGHTA, CDR2 FQGNSA. The V and J ends lost 4 bases and 4 bases, in that order; junction bases with no gene match: 5. This CDR3 is CASSSGQGTYNEQFF. The CDR3 DNA sequence: TGTGCCAGCAGCTCCGGACAGGGGACATACAATGAGCAGTTCTTC. The complete variable domain, with remaining parts taken from reference TRBV7-2 and TRBJ2-1, reads GAGVSQSPSNKVTEKGKDVELRCDPISGHTALYWYRQSLGQGLEFLIYFQGNSAPDKSGLPSDRFSAERTGGSVSTLTIQRTQQEDSAVYLCASSSGQGTYNEQFFGPGTRLTVL.

V and J are TRBV2 and TRBJ1-5; 9 nucleotides match TRBD1. The ends lost 1 base at V and 0 bases at J; junction bases unmatched: 4. Germline CDR1 SNHLY, CDR2 FYNNEI. The CDR3 totals 17 residues. CDR3: CASSEEDRGNSNQPQHF. CDR3 DNA: TGTGCCAGCAGTGAAGAGGACAGGGGCAATAGCAATCAGCCCCAGCATTTT.